This passage covers 7 T cell receptor beta chains from one sample sequenced in a study of cytomegalovirus exposure and HLA in healthy donors. The method was immunoSEQ multiplex PCR; TCRdb's version includes in-frame clones alone and lacks a portion of them. The sample lists about 49,000 clones; about 90% were seen once. Material for sequencing was PBMCs. Receptors were obtained from a young man in good health and CMV-seronegative.

This chain connects TRBV29-1 to TRBJ2-2; 14 bases line up with TRBD2. The CDR3 sequence is 17 residues long. V lost 7 bases to trimming and J lost 2 bases; unmatched junction nucleotides: 9. Per germline, CDR1 SQVTM and CDR2 ANQGSEA. In nucleotides, the CDR3 is TGCAGCGCTCTGGGACTAGCGGGAGCGTACAACACCGGGGAGCTGTTTTTT. It yields the protein CSALGLAGAYNTGELFF.

On this clone: At the DNA level, this CDR3 is encoded by other sequences in the same sample as well. The V gene is TRBV11-2, the J gene TRBJ2-1, with 10 bases matching TRBD2. Germline V CDR1 and CDR2: SGHAT, FQNNGV. Trimming took 3 bases from V and 9 from J; bases not matched to a gene: 8. CDR3 length: 15 amino acids. The DNA for the CDR3 is TGTGCCAGCAGCTTCCTAGCGGGAGTCGCTGGTGAGCAGTTCTTC. It yields the protein CASSFLAGVAGEQFF.

The genes are TRBV11-2 and TRBJ2-1; D not resolved. This CDR3 region has 12 residues. Trimming removed 1 base from V and 9 bases from J, with 7 bases in between. The germline gives CDR1 SGHAT, CDR2 FQNNGV. The CDR3 DNA is TGTGCCAGCAGCTTAGCCTCCCTTGAGCAGTTCTTC. It encodes CASSLASLEQFF.

V is TRBV29-1 and J is TRBJ2-1; 8 bases line up with TRBD2. V lost 0 bases, J lost 3 bases, and 7 bases stayed unmatched. CDR3 size: 16 residues. CDR1 SQVTM and CDR2 ANQGSEA come from the germline V gene. The CDR3 is CSVEDSAGGVYNEQFF. In nucleotides, the CDR3 is TGCAGCGTTGAAGATTCGGCGGGGGGCGTCTACAATGAGCAGTTCTTC.

The CDR3 DNA follows: TGTGCCAGCAGCTCAGGACTAGCGGGAGGCACGGAGACCCAGTACTTC. Translating gives CASSSGLAGGTETQYF. The chain employs TRBV7-2 and TRBJ2-5; 14 bases match TRBD2. Germline V gene sequence: CDR1 SGHTA, CDR2 FQGNSA. The junction had 6 bases not matched to a gene; V was cut back by 4 bases and J by 5 bases. The CDR3 length is 16 residues.

The genes are TRBV7-9 and TRBJ2-3, with D hard to call. CDR3 length: 12 residues. Trimming took 7 bases from V and 3 from J, leaving 8 bases between them. Germline V CDR1 and CDR2: SEHNR, FQNEAQ (reference sequence). Here the CDR3 DNA reads TGTGCCAGCAACGGAGAAACAGATACGCAGTATTTT. Residues: CASNGETDTQYF.

The chain carries TRBV11-2 and TRBJ2-7; 9 bases are a match to TRBD1. The CDR3 covers 15 residues. V lost 3 bases and J lost 6; bases outside the gene matches: 9. Per the germline V gene, CDR1 is SGHAT and CDR2 is FQNNGV. Here the CDR3 reads CASSLGGQGTREQYF. CDR3 coding DNA: TGTGCCAGCAGCTTGGGGGGACAGGGAACCCGCGAGCAGTACTTC.